This T cell receptor beta chain is drawn from a study of cytomegalovirus exposure and HLA in healthy donors (dated by TCRdb to about 2017). With regard to the full study: According to an earlier analysis of a few hundred of the donors, about 179 million T cells yielded 120 million or so unique TCR beta sequences and approximately 300 Gb of sequence data. All discovery cohort repertoires had been generated on a single sequencing platform. The study profiled the T cell repertoires of fewer than 850 subjects by immunosequencing and related them to cytomegalovirus serostatus. Because of strong linkage in the cohort, five DR-DQ haplotypes were treated as single units for association and clustering. Of the 300 to 500 genotyped donors, approximately 81% were placed in the genetic ancestry cluster associated with self-reported Caucasian donors. High-throughput TCR immunosequencing, statistical association of individual TCRs with disease status, and machine learning were combined to predict cytomegalovirus infection status. The later analysis used no new phenotypic data to find candidate immune exposures, relying instead on TCR beta sequences and their occurrence across donors. Class I and class II HLA loci were covered by the typing at four-digit resolution. Along with the approximately 670-subject first cohort, a separate validation cohort of around 120 different subjects was used. Among about 410 genotyped donors of the cohort, an average of approximately 240,000 unique TCR beta nucleotide sequences was sequenced per donor, of which 15% to 20% were non-productive. Typing coverage differed by locus: A, B, C, DRB1 and DQB1 were typed in roughly 629-630 donors, DQA1 in 522, DPA1 in 600 to 610, and DPB1 in roughly 470. A later analysis re-examined previously published TCR beta repertoires from 500 to 700 donors and added high-resolution HLA genotyping to investigate patterns of TCR occurrence. The aim of the study was to test whether cataloging public T cell receptors could identify signatures of past pathogen exposure. A later genetic analysis took genome-wide SNP genotypes for about 65% of the roughly 670 donors and used that subset as a discovery cohort. Donor age, sex, ethnicity and CMV serostatus were collected together with the repertoire data. An earlier analysis of 587 of the donors used high-throughput TCR beta sequencing to judge whether each TCR beta V gene segment behaved as functional or pseudogenic. An early release covering roughly 600 HLA-typed donors comprised about 290 gigabases of sequencing data and some 79 million unique TCR sequences. Overall study results and their limits: According to a later analysis, parvovirus B19, influenza, CMV and Epstein-Barr virus appeared linked to several top co-occurrence clusters. Roughly uniform sequencing depth across donors was assumed in presence/absence analyses, although this assumption may not hold. It was suggested by the authors that the approach could potentially be generalized to other disease states and immunological phenotypes. The sequencing pipeline was judged likely to have produced a cluster of highly shared sequence variants as a technical artifact. In a later analysis, TCR association rates were found to vary across HLA loci, with the most associated TCRs seen for DRB1 alleles and the fewest for HLA-C alleles. Because some donors lacked HLA typing at each locus, the association tests relied only on the typed subset. The only immune exposure information available for the cohort was CMV serostatus. The 87-base-pair reads could not distinguish some IMGT-functional V segments, including TRBV6-2 and TRBV6-3, so those segments were excluded. Only TCR beta chains were sequenced in this cohort, and the absence of alpha or paired-chain data limited detectable features. Because counts were too low, around 17 rarely observed V segments, including chromosome 9 orphons, were left out of the earlier analysis of approximately 500 of the donors. A further reported finding was that TCR beta sequences accurately predicted the HLA-A and HLA-B alleles for most subjects in the first cohort. In a later analysis, most CMV-associated TCR beta chains were found to appear HLA-restricted, with HLA associations seemingly driven largely by CMV exposure. A later analysis found that HLA-associated TCR beta chains were more clonally expanded and had lower generation probabilities than equally common non-associated chains. Correlated functional status among segregating V segments might be attributable to linkage disequilibrium, but an unknown experimental factor could not be ruled out. Compared with the approximately 700-donor mean, donors in an Asian-associated ancestry cluster had fewer N-insertions in productive TCRs, according to a later genetic analysis. In an earlier analysis of approximately 590 of the donors, most TCR beta V segments appeared in productive rearrangements about 87% or about 30% of the time, broadly matching IMGT annotations. In a later analysis, around 15,000 TCR beta sequences were associated with specific HLA alleles at a false discovery rate of 0.05. In a later genetic analysis, a missense DCLRE1C variant was associated with V-gene and J-gene trimming of TCR beta chains, and the association was replicated in an independent cohort. Strong co-occurrence of HLA alleles, especially DR and DQ, made assigning TCR associations to individual alleles difficult. A total of 164 TCR beta chains were listed by the study as associated with cytomegalovirus. Most TCR sequences were seen in very few donors, while some public TCRs were found in many individuals. A few of the identified cytomegalovirus-associated TCR beta chains were confirmed in vitro to be specific for cytomegalovirus antigens. Cytomegalovirus status was reported to be diagnosed by the classifier with high specificity and sensitivity in both the original and validation cohorts.

Library construction relied on the immunoSEQ multiplex PCR assay. For the multiplex PCR, a mixture combining 60 forward primers for TCR Vbeta segments and 13 reverse primers for TCR Jbeta segments was used. Amplification of the CDR3 region of rearranged TCR beta genes was performed with a multiplex PCR assay on genomic DNA. Amplified TCR beta libraries were sequenced as 87-base-pair reads on the Illumina HiSeq System. On the study's bioinformatics: In a later analysis, some 80 million unique TCR beta chains were counted across the 500 to 850 repertoires, and approximately 9.9 million of these chains were shared by at least two donors. To remove PCR and sequencing errors, raw reads were error-corrected and collapsed into unique sequences using a nearest-neighbor algorithm that merged closely related sequences. CDR3 sequences were aligned to IMGT reference sequences to assign V, D and J gene segments. For a sequence to be retained, at least a six-nucleotide match to both a V gene segment and a J gene segment was required. Rearrangements were called productive when the CDR3 lacked stop codons and stayed in frame with V and J; all others were non-productive. Following IMGT convention, CDR3 was defined as the stretch from the second conserved V-encoded cysteine to the conserved J-encoded phenylalanine. The earlier analysis of 450 to 750 of the donors excluded any sequence lacking an unambiguous match to a single V gene segment. In an earlier analysis of roughly 600 of the donors, a V segment was called functional when productive rearrangements were above 56.7%, and segregating when the standard deviation between donors exceeded 5%. A statistical classification framework was developed to diagnose cytomegalovirus status using the catalog of TCR beta chain sequences. V and J gene assignment, in a later analysis, came from comparing TCR nucleotide sequences with IMGT/GENE-DB human TR gene sequences. In a later analysis, CDR3 sequences and most-parsimonious VDJ recombination scenarios were assigned using the TCRdist pipeline. A later analysis defined each TCR beta chain by its CDR3 amino acid sequence plus V-gene family, and excluded reads lacking a unique V-gene family. To address suspected cross-contamination and a sequencing artifact, a later analysis removed some 620 highly shared, low-generation-probability nucleotide sequences. For each public chain, a later analysis derived a clonal expansion index from normalized ranks of inferred template counts within each repertoire. In a later analysis, generation probabilities were computed with a VDJ recombination model fitted to out-of-frame rearrangements, and the resulting probabilities were checked against IGoR. A later analysis scored TCR-TCR, TCR-HLA and TCR-CMV co-occurrence with hypergeometric tests, applying a repertoire-size bias correction to TCR pairs. A later analysis estimated false discovery rates by permuting HLA or CMV assignments 20 times. In a later analysis, co-occurring TCRs were grouped using DBSCAN, and TCRdist sequence similarity was added for clustering within HLA-allele-positive subsets. Co-occurrence clustering excluded repertoires with fewer than 30,000 or more than 120,000 public chains, plus five with anomalous nucleotide sharing. This immuneACCESS table, as held by TCRdb, lists in-frame sequences with V and J called but not all clones. Of the missing ones, under half trace to an unresolved V gene in checked studies; the others have no known cause. For V, J and clone size, that table is used; D and trimming come from the DNA. The sample data list over 100,000 clones, and approximately 85% of these were observed just once. The ten largest account for less than 10% of the sample.

The CDR3 numbers 15 residues from cysteine through phenylalanine. Only the CDR3 part of the read is kept: 45 bases, read in frame from the first base. V is trimmed back by 1 base and J by 5 bases, and the junction contains 4 bases that no gene match accounts for. The germline V gene specifies SGHVS as CDR1 and FNYEAQ as CDR2. As for this clone: There is no known antigen for this receptor. Base-call qualities are not available, and no considerably larger clone is one nucleotide away.

The cohort consisted of 600 to 750 healthy bone marrow donors. Cohort members were all nominally healthy when sampled, although unrecorded immune exposures were likely present. The donor tested CMV seropositive, placing the donor among the 250 to 300 seropositive members of the cohort. A peripheral blood sample was collected from each donor, and TCR beta sequencing was performed on peripheral blood mononuclear cells. Genomic DNA extraction from the blood cell samples was performed with the Qiagen DNeasy Blood Extraction Kit. This receptor chain uses TRBV7-6 and TRBJ2-2; TRBD1 fits 7 bases in the junction. The clonotype was recovered from a woman between 45 and 65 years old in good health and CMV-seropositive. The sequenced material came from PBMCs. The CDR3 protein: CASSLETGRTGELFF. In nucleotides, the sequence is TGTGCCAGCAGCTTAGAGACAGGGAGAACCGGGGAGCTGTTTTTT. Supplemented by the reference TRBV7-6 and TRBJ2-2 proteins around the CDR3, the complete variable domain is GAGVSQSPRYKVTKRGQDVALRCDPISGHVSLYWYRQALGQGPEFLTYFNYEAQQDKSGLPNDRFSAERPEGSISTLTIQRTEQRDSAMYRCASSLETGRTGELFFGEGSRLTVL.